This T cell receptor beta chain was captured in a study of blood T cell repertoires in COVID-19. TCRdb's copy holds only in-frame clones and misses some; the assay was immunoSEQ multiplex PCR. The sample has 84,000 or so clones, about 74% seen once; the top ten hold under 55%. V shed 5 bases and J 4 bases; nucleotides not matched to a gene: 19. This CDR3 spans 19 amino acids. The germline gives CDR1 MDHEN, CDR2 SYDVKM. Sequencing used peripheral blood. This receptor was obtained from a human donor in a cohort sampled during active COVID-19. This chain connects TRBV28 to TRBJ2-7, with TRBD2 identical over 11 bases. DNA for the CDR3: TGTGCCAGCAGTCTCCATAATGCTCAACTAGCGGGAGATCATTACGAGCAGTACTTC. This translates into CASSLHNAQLAGDHYEQYF.